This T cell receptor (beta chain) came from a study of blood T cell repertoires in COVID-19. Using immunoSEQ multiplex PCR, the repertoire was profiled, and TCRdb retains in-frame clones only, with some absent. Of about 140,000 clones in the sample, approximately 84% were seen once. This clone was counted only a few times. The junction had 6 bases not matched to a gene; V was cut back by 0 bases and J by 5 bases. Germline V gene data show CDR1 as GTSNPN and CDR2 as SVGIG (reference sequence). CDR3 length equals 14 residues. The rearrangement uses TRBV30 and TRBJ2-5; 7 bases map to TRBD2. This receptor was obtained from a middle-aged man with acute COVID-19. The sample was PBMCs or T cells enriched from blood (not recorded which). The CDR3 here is CAWSVGAGRETQYF. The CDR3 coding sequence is TGTGCCTGGAGTGTAGGAGCGGGAAGGGAGACCCAGTACTTC.